This T cell receptor (beta chain) was obtained from a study of cytomegalovirus exposure and HLA in healthy donors. With 60 Vbeta and 13 Jbeta primers, the PCR was carried out. TCRdb's table, derived via immunoSEQ multiplex PCR, lists solely in-frame clones and lacks some. Of about 130,000 clones listed, less than 85% were seen once; the top ten hold approximately 2.1%. From germline, CDR1 is SGHTA and CDR2 FQGNSA. The ends were cut back, 4 bases at V and 0 bases at J, with 7 bases in the middle. CDR3 size: 14 residues. Sequencing was carried out using PBMCs. This receptor was obtained from a woman between 35 and 50 years old in good health and CMV-seropositive. The chain is built from TRBV7-2 and TRBJ2-1; D gene unclear. DNA of the CDR3: TGTGCCAGCAGCTCCTATGGCTCCTACAATGAGCAGTTCTTC. This translates into CASSSYGSYNEQFF.